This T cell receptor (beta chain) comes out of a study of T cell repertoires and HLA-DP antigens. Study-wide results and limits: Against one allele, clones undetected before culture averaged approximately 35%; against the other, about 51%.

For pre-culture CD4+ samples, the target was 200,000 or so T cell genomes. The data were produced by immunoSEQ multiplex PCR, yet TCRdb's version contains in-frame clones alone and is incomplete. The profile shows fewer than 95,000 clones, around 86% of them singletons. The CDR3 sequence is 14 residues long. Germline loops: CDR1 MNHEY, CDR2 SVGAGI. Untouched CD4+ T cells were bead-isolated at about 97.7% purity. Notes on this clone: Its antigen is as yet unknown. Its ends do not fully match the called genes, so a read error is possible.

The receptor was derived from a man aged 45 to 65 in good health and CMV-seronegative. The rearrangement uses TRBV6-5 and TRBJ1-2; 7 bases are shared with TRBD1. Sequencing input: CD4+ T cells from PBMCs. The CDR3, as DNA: TGTGCCATCAGTGAGTCGGGGACAGATTATGGCTACACCTTC. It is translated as CAISESGTDYGYTF.